This T cell receptor beta chain derives from a study of vaccination and CD4 T cells after COVID-19. Study-wide context: The convalescents, six males and four females, included two who were Hispanic. Diagnosis preceded the drawing of post-COVID samples by a median 101 days (range 35 to 161).

As for treatment: approximately nine-day PBMC culture with coronavirus spike peptide pools or control peptides (ViraFEST assay). At days 3 and 7, half the medium was exchanged for fresh IL-2 medium. Germline-derived CDR1 and CDR2 are LNHNV and YYDKDF (reference sequence). Trimming cost V 5 bases and J 1 base; bases outside gene matches: 4. The CDR3 has 15 amino acids. About this clonotype: Antigen: not known.

Oncomine TCR Beta short-read sequencing was applied to DNA from cultured CD4+ T cells. TCRdb analysed the PCR reads with MiXCR anew, one entry per CDR3 protein. Here the sample spans under 15,000 distinct CDR3 sequences, around 64% being singletons. Specimen: CD4+ T cells from blood, cultured in vitro, collected before SARS-CoV-2 vaccination. The TCR was taken from a human donor who had recovered from COVID-19. The rearrangement joins TRBV15 to TRBJ2-2; 7 positions match TRBD2. The DNA for the CDR3 is TGTGCCACCAGCTTGGGACTAAAGAACACCGGGGAGCTGTTTTTT. Protein: CATSLGLKNTGELFF.